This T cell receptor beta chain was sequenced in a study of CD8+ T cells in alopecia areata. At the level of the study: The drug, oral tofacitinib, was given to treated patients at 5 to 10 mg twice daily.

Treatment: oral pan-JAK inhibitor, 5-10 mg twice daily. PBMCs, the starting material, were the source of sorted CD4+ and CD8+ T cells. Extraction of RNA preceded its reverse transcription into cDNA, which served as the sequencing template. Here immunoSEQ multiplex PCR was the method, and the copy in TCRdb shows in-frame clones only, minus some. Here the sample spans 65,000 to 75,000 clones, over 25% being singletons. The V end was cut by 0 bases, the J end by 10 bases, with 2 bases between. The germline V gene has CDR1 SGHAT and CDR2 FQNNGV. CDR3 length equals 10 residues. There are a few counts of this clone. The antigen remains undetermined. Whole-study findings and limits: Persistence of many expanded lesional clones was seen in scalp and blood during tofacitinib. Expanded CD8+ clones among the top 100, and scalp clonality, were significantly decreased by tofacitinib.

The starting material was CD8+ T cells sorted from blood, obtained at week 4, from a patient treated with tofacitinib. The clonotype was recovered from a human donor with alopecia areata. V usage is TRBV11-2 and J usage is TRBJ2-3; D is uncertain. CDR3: CASSLEAQYF. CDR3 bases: TGTGCCAGCAGCTTAGAGGCGCAGTATTTT.